The 30 T cell receptor beta chains in this list originate from one sample, sequenced in a study of technical replicates of blood from a handful of donors. Only in-frame clones appear in the TCRdb table, and some are missing; sequencing was by immunoSEQ multiplex PCR. The sample carries under 85,000 clones, approximately 96% recorded once. Sequencing was carried out using T cells isolated from PBMCs. Source of these receptors: a human donor in good health.

The chain links TRBV19 to TRBJ2-7, with 13 bases that match TRBD2. Germline lookup yields CDR1 LNHDA and CDR2 SQIVND (reference sequence). Trimming took 10 bases from V and 3 from J; bases not matched to a gene: 21. CDR3 size: 19 residues. The CDR3 region has the DNA TGTGCCACCGCTCCCCCGGGGACTAGCGGGAACATATTTTACTACGAGCAGTACTTC. This codes for CATAPPGTSGNIFYYEQYF. The whole variable domain, filled in from reference TRBV19 and TRBJ2-7, reads DGGITQSPKYLFRKEGQNVTLSCEQNLNHDAMYWYRQDPGQGLRLIYYSQIVNDFQKGDIAEGYSVSREKKESFPLTVTSAQKNPTAFYLCATAPPGTSGNIFYYEQYFGPGTRLTVT.

The chain joins TRBV27 to TRBJ2-7; tentatively, D is TRBD2 (6 bases). Per germline, CDR1 MNHEY and CDR2 SMNVEV (reference sequence). V was trimmed by 0 bases and J by 0 bases, leaving 9 bases between them. This CDR3 has 15 residues. CDR3 in amino acids: CASSLSSGSSYEQYF. The CDR3 DNA is TGTGCCAGCAGTTTATCTTCCGGGAGCTCCTACGAGCAGTACTTC.

This clone has only one observation. The rearrangement uses TRBV18 and TRBJ1-1; maybe TRBD1 (6 bases). CDR3 length: 17 amino acids. The ends were cut back, 1 base at V and 0 bases at J, with 15 bases in the middle. Germline V gene lookup returns CDR1 KGHSH and CDR2 LQKENI. Here the CDR3 reads CASSPLQGQMVNTEAFF. CDR3 nucleotide sequence: TGTGCCAGCTCACCACTACAGGGCCAAATGGTGAACACTGAAGCTTTCTTT.

The chain employs TRBV7-9 and TRBJ2-2, with TRBD1 as a possible D gene (5 bases). The V end was cut by 3 bases, the J end by 7 bases, with 21 bases between. Germline CDR1 SEHNR, CDR2 FQNEAQ (reference sequence). The CDR3 extends over 17 amino acids. The chain's CDR3 is CASSLDKTRYNGGELFF. CDR3 coding DNA: TGTGCCAGCAGCTTGGACAAGACTCGATATAACGGCGGGGAGCTGTTTTTT. Filled out from reference TRBV7-9 and TRBJ2-2, the complete variable domain reads DTGVSQNPRHKITKRGQNVTFRCDPISEHNRLYWYRQTLGQGPEFLTYFQNEAQLEKSRLLSDRFSAERPKGSFSTLEIQRTEQGDSAMYLCASSLDKTRYNGGELFFGEGSRLTVL.

The chain links TRBV6-1 to TRBJ2-7; 7 nucleotides agree with TRBD2. Trimming at V came to 6 bases and at J to 0 bases, leaving 2 bases not matched to a gene. The CDR3 spans 13 residues. Germline V gene lookup returns CDR1 MNHNS and CDR2 SASEGT. The CDR3 nucleotides are TGTGCCAGCAGCTCTAGCGGCTCCTACGAGCAGTACTTC. It is translated as CASSSSGSYEQYF.

The J gene is TRBJ2-2, the V gene TRBV10-3, with 11 bases matching TRBD2. The CDR3 covers 16 residues. Unmatched junction bases numbered 7, after V lost 3 bases and J lost 7 bases. Germline values: CDR1 ENHRY, CDR2 SYGVKD. This CDR3 reads CAISELAGDPIGELFF. Written as DNA, the CDR3 is TGTGCCATCAGTGAACTAGCGGGGGACCCAATCGGGGAGCTGTTTTTT.

The genes are TRBV5-6 and TRBJ2-7, with 7 bases lining up with TRBD2. V trimming: 4 bases; J trimming: 3 bases; junction bases outside the gene matches: 10. Looked up from germline, CDR1 is SGHDT and CDR2 is YYEEEE. The CDR3 length is 15 residues. The CDR3 region is CASSVPRDYNYEQYF. CDR3 DNA: TGTGCCAGCAGCGTACCCCGGGACTACAACTACGAGCAGTACTTC. Variable domain in full (rest from reference TRBV5-6 and TRBJ2-7): DAGVTQSPTHLIKTRGQQVTLRCSPKSGHDTVSWYQQALGQGPQFIFQYYEEEERQRGNFPDRFSGHQFPNYSSELNVNALLLGDSALYLCASSVPRDYNYEQYFGPGTRLTVT.

This chain links TRBV6-4 with TRBJ1-1, with D tentatively TRBD1 (5 bases). Germline V gives CDR1 MRHNA, CDR2 SNTAGT. CDR3 length: 14 amino acids. Trimming removed 0 bases at V and 7 bases at J, with 12 bases between. The CDR3 reads CASSDSPLTDEAFF. The CDR3 DNA is TGTGCCAGCAGTGACTCGCCCTTGACAGATGAAGCTTTCTTT.

The gene calls are TRBV6-5 and TRBJ1-4, with TRBD1 matching 9 bases. Trimming removed 4 bases from V and 8 bases from J; junction bases left unmatched: 8. The CDR3 extends over 15 amino acids. Germline CDR1 MNHEY, CDR2 SVGAGI. The CDR3 is CASSSGQGWDEKLFF. CDR3 coding DNA: TGTGCCAGCAGTTCCGGACAGGGGTGGGACGAAAAACTGTTTTTT.

This clone was seen only once. V is TRBV6-6 and J is TRBJ2-7; TRBD2 agrees at 12 bases. This CDR3 has 16 amino acids. The germline gives CDR1 MNHNY, CDR2 SVGAGI (reference sequence). V dropped 5 bases and J dropped 4; count of bases not matched to a gene: 9. CDR3 bases: TGTGCCAGCAGTGGCCGACTAGCGGGAGATTCTTACGAGCAGTACTTC. Protein: CASSGRLAGDSYEQYF.

The rearrangement links TRBV6-1 to TRBJ2-3; unclear D gene. The CDR3 loop spans 10 amino acids. Germline CDR1 MNHNS, CDR2 SASEGT. Trimming left V 10 bases short and J 6 bases short, with 8 bases between. The chain's CDR3 is CATYWDTQYF. The CDR3 region has the DNA TGTGCCACCTACTGGGATACGCAGTATTTT.

The chain joins TRBV4-1 to TRBJ2-3; 11 bases line up with TRBD1. This CDR3 spans 19 amino acids. The V gene's germline CDR1 is MGHRA and CDR2 YSYEKL. V shed 2 bases, J shed 2 bases, and the junction held 12 bases outside the gene matches. CDR3 region: CASSQKSMLGQGDTDTQYF. The CDR3, as DNA: TGCGCCAGCAGCCAAAAATCGATGTTGGGACAGGGGGACACAGATACGCAGTATTTT.

The rearrangement links TRBV15 to TRBJ2-7; 10 bases are a match to TRBD1. The CDR3 is 16 residues long. The V gene's germline CDR1 is LNHNV and CDR2 YYDKDF (reference sequence). J gave up 0 bases and V 0 bases, and 2 bases lay outside the gene matches. CDR3 DNA: TGTGCCACCAGCAGAGAAGGGACAGGGGACTCCTACGAGCAGTACTTC. Its translation is CATSREGTGDSYEQYF.

The V gene is TRBV19, the J gene TRBJ2-1, with D perhaps matching TRBD2 (6 bases). V shed 5 bases and J shed 11 bases, with 19 bases lying between them. CDR3 length equals 14 residues. CDR1 and CDR2 from the germline V gene are LNHDA and SQIVND (reference sequence). CDR3 residues: CASSAAPTSGQQFF. CDR3 nucleotide sequence: TGTGCCAGTAGTGCCGCCCCGACTAGTGGGCAGCAGTTCTTC.

This chain uses TRBV6-5 with TRBJ2-3; a weak D match, TRBD2 (5 bases). Germline lookup yields CDR1 MNHEY and CDR2 SVGAGI. The length of the CDR3 is 15 residues. Trimming took 0 bases from V and 6 from J, leaving 13 bases between them. CDR3 loop: CASSYSAGSFDTQYF. The CDR3 DNA reads as TGTGCCAGCAGTTACTCGGCGGGTAGTTTTGATACGCAGTATTTT.

V gene TRBV7-9 combines with J gene TRBJ1-2; D gene uncertain. The CDR3 extends over 12 amino acids. Germline V gene lookup returns CDR1 SEHNR and CDR2 FQNEAQ (reference sequence). The germline V and J ends were trimmed by 5 bases and 8 bases, with 12 bases remaining between them. The CDR3 nucleotides read TGTGCCAGCAGCCGACCCTGGCGGGGCTACACCTTC. Translation gives CASSRPWRGYTF. The full variable domain, rest sourced from reference TRBV7-9 and TRBJ1-2, is DTGVSQNPRHKITKRGQNVTFRCDPISEHNRLYWYRQTLGQGPEFLTYFQNEAQLEKSRLLSDRFSAERPKGSFSTLEIQRTEQGDSAMYLCASSRPWRGYTFGSGTRLTVV.

The J gene is TRBJ2-1, the V gene TRBV6-1; TRBD1 is a possible D gene (6 bases). The CDR3 loop spans 15 amino acids. Germline V lookup: CDR1 MNHNS, CDR2 SASEGT. Trimming cost V 1 base and J 3 bases, with 10 bases left between them. The CDR3 coding sequence is TGTGCCAGCAGTGAAGAAGGACAGTACTACAATGAGCAGTTCTTC. Amino acids: CASSEEGQYYNEQFF.

The chain joins TRBV5-4 to TRBJ2-3, with 7 positions matching TRBD2. The CDR3 extends over 16 amino acids. The germline V gene has CDR1 SGHNT and CDR2 YYREEE (reference sequence). The J segment lost 0 bases and the V segment lost 1 base, leaving 5 bases of the junction unmatched. In DNA form, the CDR3 reads TGTGCCAGCAGCTTGTATGGGGGGGGGAGCACAGATACGCAGTATTTT. It specifies CASSLYGGGSTDTQYF.

The chain uses TRBV5-6 and TRBJ1-5; D unresolved. Germline V CDR1 and CDR2: SGHDT, YYEEEE. The CDR3 runs to 13 residues. V was trimmed by 4 bases and J by 1 base, leaving 6 bases between them. The CDR3 region is CASSAGSNQPQHF. The DNA of the CDR3 is TGTGCCAGCAGCGCCGGGAGCAATCAGCCCCAGCATTTT.

The chain carries TRBV25-1 and TRBJ2-7, with 8 bases lining up with TRBD2. J gave up 5 bases and V 7 bases, and 4 bases lay outside the gene matches. This CDR3 contains 12 residues. CDR1 and CDR2 from the germline V gene are MGHDK and SYGVNS. As DNA, the CDR3 is TGTGCCAGCAAGCGGGGGACCGACGAGCAGTACTTC. This codes for CASKRGTDEQYF.

The chain couples TRBV9 to TRBJ1-2; 8 nucleotides align to TRBD1. Germline assignment: CDR1 SGDLS and CDR2 YYNGEE. The CDR3 runs to 15 residues. V trimming: 0 bases; J trimming: 8 bases; junction bases outside the gene matches: 9. The CDR3, as DNA: TGTGCCAGCAGCGTAGATGGACAGGGAATGGTGGGCTACACCTTC. It codes for CASSVDGQGMVGYTF.

V is TRBV9 and J is TRBJ2-3, with D possibly matching TRBD2 (7 bases). The germline V gene encodes CDR1 SGDLS and CDR2 YYNGEE. The CDR3 is 16 residues long. Trimming left V 4 bases short and J 5 bases short, with 20 bases between. CDR3 residues: CASSIMGGGVEDTQYF. CDR3 nucleotide sequence: TGTGCCAGCAGCATCATGGGCGGGGGCGTGGAAGATACGCAGTATTTT.

V is TRBV6-1 and J is TRBJ2-5, with D perhaps TRBD1 (5 bases). Germline loops: CDR1 MNHNS, CDR2 SASEGT. The ends were cut back, 2 bases at V and 4 bases at J, with 14 bases in the middle. This CDR3 contains 15 residues. CDR3 DNA sequence: TGTGCCAGCAGTGAACCGCCAGGGTTGGGAGAGACCCAGTACTTC. Its protein product is CASSEPPGLGETQYF.

The rearrangement uses TRBV2 and TRBJ1-5; D is possibly TRBD1 (5 bases). The germline gives CDR1 SNHLY, CDR2 FYNNEI. The CDR3 is 17 residues long. Trimming took 6 bases from V and 3 from J, leaving 21 bases between them. CDR3 amino acids: CASRPRTHKADNQPQHF. The CDR3 DNA sequence: TGTGCCAGCAGACCTAGGACACACAAGGCGGACAATCAGCCCCAGCATTTT.

The V call is TRBV2, the J call TRBJ2-1; 8 bases line up with TRBD2. The CDR3 spans 15 residues. Per the germline V gene, CDR1 is SNHLY and CDR2 is FYNNEI. With V trimmed by 4 bases and J by 8 bases, 10 bases remained unmatched. CDR3 coding DNA: TGTGCCAGCAGTGGCTCCAGCGGGAGTAACGATGAGCAGTTCTTC. It specifies CASSGSSGSNDEQFF.

This chain uses TRBV28 with TRBJ1-5; D unclear. The CDR3 is made up of 12 amino acids. The germline gives CDR1 MDHEN, CDR2 SYDVKM. The V end lost 10 bases, the J end lost 0 bases, and 7 bases lay between the germline ends. CDR3 DNA: TGTGCCACTACGGGTAGCAATCAGCCCCAGCATTTT. This sequence encodes CATTGSNQPQHF.

V and J are TRBV28 and TRBJ2-7; 8 bases fit TRBD2. This CDR3 contains 15 residues. Per the germline V gene, CDR1 is MDHEN and CDR2 is SYDVKM. The V and J ends lost 1 base and 7 bases, in that order; junction bases with no gene match: 9. The CDR3 DNA reads as TGTGCCAGCAGTTTATACCTCGGGGGGGCAAAGGAGCAGTACTTC. Its protein is CASSLYLGGAKEQYF.

This rearrangement joins TRBV5-6 to TRBJ2-7; weak D call: TRBD2 (5 bases). CDR3 length: 13 residues. Deletions cut 4 bases from V and 7 bases from J, with 15 bases between. Per germline, CDR1 SGHDT and CDR2 YYEEEE. In DNA, the CDR3 is TGTGCCAGCAGCCAACTAGTGAAGCGAGAGCAGTACTTC. This codes for CASSQLVKREQYF.

The chain uses TRBV19 and TRBJ2-7, with a possible D match to TRBD2 (6 bases). Trimming stripped 3 bases from V and 2 bases from J, with 14 bases between. The V gene's germline CDR1 is LNHDA and CDR2 SQIVND (reference sequence). This CDR3 is 15 amino acids long. The CDR3 here is CASSISGGGPYEQYF. In DNA, the CDR3 is TGTGCCAGTAGTATCTCTGGGGGAGGCCCCTACGAGCAGTACTTC. Full variable domain (remainder filled in from reference TRBV19 and TRBJ2-7): DGGITQSPKYLFRKEGQNVTLSCEQNLNHDAMYWYRQDPGQGLRLIYYSQIVNDFQKGDIAEGYSVSREKKESFPLTVTSAQKNPTAFYLCASSISGGGPYEQYFGPGTRLTVT.

V gene TRBV11-2 combines with J gene TRBJ1-4, with unresolved D. From germline, CDR1 is SGHAT and CDR2 FQNNGV. The CDR3 contains 16 residues. Trimming took off 3 bases at V and 1 base at J, with 12 bases between the two ends. CDR3 protein: CASSFPWAGTNEKLFF. CDR3 DNA sequence: TGTGCCAGCAGCTTTCCTTGGGCGGGAACTAATGAAAAACTGTTTTTT.